This TCR beta chain emerged from a study of CD8+CD57+ T cells in acquired aplastic anemia. This clonotype was counted ten times or more. Template material for TCR beta VDJ and CDR3 profiling consisted of genomic DNA. In TCRdb, the reads were re-called with MiXCR into one record per CDR3 protein. The repertoire holds 150,000 or so distinct CDR3 sequences, about 48% seen once, with less than 15% in the top ten. The CDR3 runs to 15 residues. Deletions cut 6 bases from V and 1 base from J, with 15 bases between. Per the germline V gene, CDR1 is MNHEY and CDR2 is SVGAGI. Patients selected for sequencing had displayed CD8+CD57+ cell expansion by flow cytometry.

The chain has TRBV6-5 and TRBJ1-1; TRBD1 might be the D (6 bases). Specimen: sorted CD4+, CD8+, or CD8+CD57+ T cells (not recorded which) from PBMCs. The source is a human donor with aplastic anemia. The CDR3: CASRTYREANTEAFF. CDR3 coding DNA: TGTGCCAGCAGGACTTACAGGGAAGCGAACACTGAAGCTTTCTTT.